This T cell receptor (beta chain) appears in the sequencing data of a study of STAT5B mutations in CD4+ large granular lymphocyte leukemia. About the research overall: Healthy donors showed HLA-associated enrichment of the CDR3 'QG' motif. Overall study findings and caveats: TRBV06-family usage was enriched in top patient clones (8/27) versus controls (2/35). Approximately 25% of private leukemic clonotypes occurred rarely in other patients' non-leukemic repertoires.

To note about this clone: Its antigen is as yet unknown.

The CDR3 consists of 14 residues. J lost 1 base, V lost 6 bases, and 5 bases had no gene match. In germline, CDR1 is SNHLY, CDR2 FYNNEI. Per the authors' pipeline: A productive frequency of 2.59 x 10-5 was the lowest detectable. TCRdb's copy holds only in-frame clones and misses some; the assay was immunoSEQ multiplex PCR. V, J and clone size are taken as reported in that table, and D and trimming were inferred from the DNA itself. The sample yields 40,000 to 55,000 clones, about 80% seen once. The receptor comes from a human donor in good health. Sequenced material: CD4+ T cells from blood buffy coats. The V call is TRBV2, the J call TRBJ1-1; 7 bases align to TRBD1. Written as DNA, the CDR3 is TGTGCCAGCAGGTACAGGGGAGCGAACACTGAAGCTTTCTTT. This translates into CASRYRGANTEAFF.